This TCR beta chain was found in a study of PD-1 blockade in classical Hodgkin lymphoma. About the study: The nivolumab dose that patients received was 3 mg/kg, given intravenously every 2 weeks. Study observations and caveats: Unlike CD8+ TCR diversity, which did not rise significantly by C4D1, CD4+ TCR diversity did. Factors driving the repertoire differences, possibly disease activity or prior therapy, remain undefined.

Trimming cost V 4 bases and J 3 bases; bases outside gene matches: 6. Looked up from germline, CDR1 is SEHNR and CDR2 is FQNEAQ (reference sequence). The CDR3 runs 15 residues. Worth noting for this clone: As yet, its antigen is unknown. Different DNA sequences within this sample yield the same CDR3.

Only in-frame clones appear in the TCRdb table, and some are missing; sequencing was by immunoSEQ multiplex PCR. The sample includes tens of thousands of clones, roughly 91% of them seen just once. All trial patients relapsed after autologous stem cell transplantation. The chain links TRBV7-9 to TRBJ2-7, with 10 bases fitting TRBD1. Sequenced material: peripheral blood mononuclear cells (PBMCs), taken before the second cycle of nivolumab. This clonotype was sampled from a human donor with classical Hodgkin lymphoma. CDR3 region: CASSSRDRGVYEQYF. CDR3 coding DNA: TGTGCCAGCAGCTCCCGGGACAGGGGTGTCTACGAGCAGTACTTC.